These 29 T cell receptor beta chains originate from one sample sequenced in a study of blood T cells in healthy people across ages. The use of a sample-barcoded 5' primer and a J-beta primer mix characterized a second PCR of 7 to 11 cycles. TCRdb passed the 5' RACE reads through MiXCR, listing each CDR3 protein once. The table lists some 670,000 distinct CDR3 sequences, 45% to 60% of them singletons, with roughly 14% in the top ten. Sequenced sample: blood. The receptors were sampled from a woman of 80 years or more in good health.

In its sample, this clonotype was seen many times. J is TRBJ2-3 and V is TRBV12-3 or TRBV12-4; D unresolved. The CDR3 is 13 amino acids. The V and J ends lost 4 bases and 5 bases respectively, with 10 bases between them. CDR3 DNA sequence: TGTGCCAGCAGTTCTCTATGGGGAGATACGCAGTATTTT. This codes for CASSSLWGDTQYF.

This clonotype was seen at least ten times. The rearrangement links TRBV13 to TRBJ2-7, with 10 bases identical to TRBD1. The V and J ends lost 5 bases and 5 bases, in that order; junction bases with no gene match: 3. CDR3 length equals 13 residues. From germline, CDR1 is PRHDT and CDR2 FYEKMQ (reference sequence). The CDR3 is CASSRDRGDEQYF. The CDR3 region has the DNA TGTGCCAGCAGCCGGGACAGGGGTGACGAGCAGTACTTC.

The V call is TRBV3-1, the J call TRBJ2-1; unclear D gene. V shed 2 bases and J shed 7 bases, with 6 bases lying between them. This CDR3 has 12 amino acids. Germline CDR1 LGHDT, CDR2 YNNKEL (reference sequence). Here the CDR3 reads CASSQRANEQFF. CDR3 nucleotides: TGTGCCAGCAGCCAAAGGGCGAATGAGCAGTTCTTC.

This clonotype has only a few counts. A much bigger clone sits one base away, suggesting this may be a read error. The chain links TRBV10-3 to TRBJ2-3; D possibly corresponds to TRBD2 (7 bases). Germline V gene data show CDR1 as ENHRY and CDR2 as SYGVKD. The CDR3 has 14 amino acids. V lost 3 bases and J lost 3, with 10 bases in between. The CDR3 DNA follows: TGTGCCATCAGTGAAGGGGGGGCGACAGATACGCAGTATTTT. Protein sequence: CAISEGGATDTQYF.

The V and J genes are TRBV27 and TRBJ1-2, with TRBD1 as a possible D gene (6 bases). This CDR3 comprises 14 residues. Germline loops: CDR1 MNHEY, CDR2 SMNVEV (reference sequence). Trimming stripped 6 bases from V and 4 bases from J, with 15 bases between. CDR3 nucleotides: TGTGCCAGCAGCTTCTCGACAGGACCCTATGGCTACACCTTC. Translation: CASSFSTGPYGYTF.

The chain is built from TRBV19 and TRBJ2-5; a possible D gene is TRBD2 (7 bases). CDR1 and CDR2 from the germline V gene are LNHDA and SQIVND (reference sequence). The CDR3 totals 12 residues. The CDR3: CALGRGLETQYF. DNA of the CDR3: TGTGCGTTAGGGAGGGGGTTGGAGACCCAGTACTTC.

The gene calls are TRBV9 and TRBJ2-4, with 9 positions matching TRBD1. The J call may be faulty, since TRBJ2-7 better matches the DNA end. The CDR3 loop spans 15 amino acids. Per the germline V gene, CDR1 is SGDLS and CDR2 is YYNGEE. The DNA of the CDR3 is TGTGCCAGCAGCGTAGATGAAGGGACAGGGCTCGAGCAGTACTTC. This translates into CASSVDEGTGLEQYF.

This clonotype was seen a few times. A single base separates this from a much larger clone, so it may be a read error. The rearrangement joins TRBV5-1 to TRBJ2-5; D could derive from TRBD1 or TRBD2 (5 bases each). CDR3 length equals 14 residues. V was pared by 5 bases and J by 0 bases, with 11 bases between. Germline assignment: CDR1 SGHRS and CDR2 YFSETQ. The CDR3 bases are TGCGCCAGCAGTGCTGGGGGATACCAAGAGACCCAGTACTTC. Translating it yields CASSAGGYQETQYF.

The CDR3 sequence: CSARGTSGGLPGDTQYF. CDR3 coding DNA: TGCAGTGCTAGGGGGACTAGCGGGGGGCTTCCTGGCGATACGCAGTATTTT. V and J are TRBV20-1 and TRBJ2-3; 15 nucleotides align to TRBD2. The junction had 10 bases not matched to a gene; V was cut back by 3 bases and J by 6 bases. The CDR3 is 17 amino acids. Germline V lookup: CDR1 DFQATT, CDR2 SNEGSKA (reference sequence).

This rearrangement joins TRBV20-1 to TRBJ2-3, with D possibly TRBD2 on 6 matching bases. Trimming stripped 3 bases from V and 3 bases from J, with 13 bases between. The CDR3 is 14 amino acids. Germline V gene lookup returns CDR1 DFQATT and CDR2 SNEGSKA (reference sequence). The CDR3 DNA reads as TGCAGTGCTAGGGAGTCGCGGGGAACAGATACGCAGTATTTT. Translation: CSARESRGTDTQYF.

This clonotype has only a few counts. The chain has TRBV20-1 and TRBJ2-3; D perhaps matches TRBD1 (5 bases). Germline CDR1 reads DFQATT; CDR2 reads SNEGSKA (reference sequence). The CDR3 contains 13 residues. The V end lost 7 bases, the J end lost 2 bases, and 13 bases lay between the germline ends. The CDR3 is CSGAAQDTDTQYF. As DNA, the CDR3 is TGCAGTGGTGCAGCACAGGACACAGATACGCAGTATTTT.

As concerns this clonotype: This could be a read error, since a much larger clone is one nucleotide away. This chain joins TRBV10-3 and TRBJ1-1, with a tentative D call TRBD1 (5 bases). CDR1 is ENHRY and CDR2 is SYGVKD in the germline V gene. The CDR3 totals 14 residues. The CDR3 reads CATSVEGVNTEAFF. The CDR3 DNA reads TGTGCCACCAGTGTAGAAGGGGTCAACACTGAAGCTTTCTTT.

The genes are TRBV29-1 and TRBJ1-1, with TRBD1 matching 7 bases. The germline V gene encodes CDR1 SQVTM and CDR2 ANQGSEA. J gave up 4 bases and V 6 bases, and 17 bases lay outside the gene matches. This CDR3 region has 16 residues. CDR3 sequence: CSVLGQDGALGTEAFF. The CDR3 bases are TGCAGCGTCCTTGGACAGGATGGGGCGCTGGGCACTGAAGCTTTCTTT. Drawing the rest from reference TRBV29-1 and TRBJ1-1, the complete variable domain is SAVISQKPSRDICQRGTSLTIQCQVDSQVTMMFWYRQQPGQSLTLIATANQGSEATYESGFVIDKFPISRPNLTFSTLTVSNMSPEDSSIYLCSVLGQDGALGTEAFFGQGTRLTVV.

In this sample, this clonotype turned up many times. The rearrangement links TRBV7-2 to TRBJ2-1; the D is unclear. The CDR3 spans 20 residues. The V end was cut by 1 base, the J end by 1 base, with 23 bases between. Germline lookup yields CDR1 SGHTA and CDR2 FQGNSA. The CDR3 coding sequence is TGTGCCAGCAGCTTAGATTGGGTAAGCGCCGGCGCTCGGTCCTACAATGAGCAGTTCTTC. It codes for CASSLDWVSAGARSYNEQFF. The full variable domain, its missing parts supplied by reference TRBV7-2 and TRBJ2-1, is GAGVSQSPSNKVTEKGKDVELRCDPISGHTALYWYRQSLGQGLEFLIYFQGNSAPDKSGLPSDRFSAERTGGSVSTLTIQRTQQEDSAVYLCASSLDWVSAGARSYNEQFFGPGTRLTVL.

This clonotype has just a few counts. CDR3 nucleotides: TGTGCCAGCAGACGACAGGGTGCGAACTATGGCTACACCTTC. This translates into CASRRQGANYGYTF. This chain links TRBV12-3 or TRBV12-4 with TRBJ1-2; 7 bases align to TRBD1. CDR3 length: 14 amino acids. The ends lost 6 bases at V and 2 bases at J; junction bases unmatched: 6.

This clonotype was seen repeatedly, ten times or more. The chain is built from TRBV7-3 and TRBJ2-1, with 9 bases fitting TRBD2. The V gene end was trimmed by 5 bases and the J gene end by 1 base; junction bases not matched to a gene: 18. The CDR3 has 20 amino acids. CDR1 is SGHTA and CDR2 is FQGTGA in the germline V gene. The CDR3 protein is CASSPNPSGLAGSSYNEQFF. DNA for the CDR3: TGTGCCAGCAGCCCAAACCCCTCCGGCCTAGCGGGGAGTTCCTACAATGAGCAGTTCTTC.

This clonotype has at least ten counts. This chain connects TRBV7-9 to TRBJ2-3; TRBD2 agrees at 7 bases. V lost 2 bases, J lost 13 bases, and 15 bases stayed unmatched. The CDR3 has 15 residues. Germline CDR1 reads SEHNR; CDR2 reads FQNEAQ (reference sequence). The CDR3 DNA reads TGTGCCAGCAGCTTATTGGTCCTAGCGGCGCCTAGGGAGTATTTT. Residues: CASSLLVLAAPREYF. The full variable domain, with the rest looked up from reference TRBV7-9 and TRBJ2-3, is DTGVSQNPRHKITKRGQNVTFRCDPISEHNRLYWYRQTLGQGPEFLTYFQNEAQLEKSRLLSDRFSAERPKGSFSTLEIQRTEQGDSAMYLCASSLLVLAAPREYFGPGTRLTVL.

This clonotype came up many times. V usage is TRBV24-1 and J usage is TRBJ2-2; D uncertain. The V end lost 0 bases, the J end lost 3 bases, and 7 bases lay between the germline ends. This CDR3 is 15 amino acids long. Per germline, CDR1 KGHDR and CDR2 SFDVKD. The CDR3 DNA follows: TGTGCCACCAGTGATTTGGGCCTTGACACCGGGGAGCTGTTTTTT. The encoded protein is CATSDLGLDTGELFF.

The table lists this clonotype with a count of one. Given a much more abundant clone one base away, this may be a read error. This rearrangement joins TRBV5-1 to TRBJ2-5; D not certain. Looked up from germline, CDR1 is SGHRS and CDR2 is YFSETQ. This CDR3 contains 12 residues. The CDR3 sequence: CVSAFSQETQYF. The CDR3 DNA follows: TGCGTCAGCGCTTTCAGTCAAGAGACCCAGTACTTC.

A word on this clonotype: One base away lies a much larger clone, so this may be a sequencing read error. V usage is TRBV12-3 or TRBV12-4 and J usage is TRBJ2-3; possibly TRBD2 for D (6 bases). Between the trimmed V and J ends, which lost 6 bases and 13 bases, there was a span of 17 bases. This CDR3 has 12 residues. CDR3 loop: CASRFYEGRKYF. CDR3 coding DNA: TGTGCCAGCAGGTTTTATGAGGGGAGGAAGTATTTT.

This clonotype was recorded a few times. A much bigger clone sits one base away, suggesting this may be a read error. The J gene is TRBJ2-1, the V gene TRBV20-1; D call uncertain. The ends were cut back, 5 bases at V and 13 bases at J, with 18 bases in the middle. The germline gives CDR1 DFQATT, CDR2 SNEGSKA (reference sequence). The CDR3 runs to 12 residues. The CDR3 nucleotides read TGCAGTGCTGACGGAGATCCTGCGACCCAGTTCTTC. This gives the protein CSADGDPATQFF.

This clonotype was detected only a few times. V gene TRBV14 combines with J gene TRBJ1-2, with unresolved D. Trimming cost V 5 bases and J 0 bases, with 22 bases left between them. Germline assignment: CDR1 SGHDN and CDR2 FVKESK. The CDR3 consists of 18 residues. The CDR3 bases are TGTGCCAGCAGCTCGACTACCGCAGGTTTCCGAGCTAACTATGGCTACACCTTC. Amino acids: CASSSTTAGFRANYGYTF.

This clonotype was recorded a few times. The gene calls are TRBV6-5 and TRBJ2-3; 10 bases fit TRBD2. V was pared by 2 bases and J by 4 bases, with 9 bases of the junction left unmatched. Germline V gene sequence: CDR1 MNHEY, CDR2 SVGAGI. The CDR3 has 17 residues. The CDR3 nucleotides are TGTGCCAGCAGTTACGGATCTAGCGGGAGTAGTGCAGATACGCAGTATTTT. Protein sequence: CASSYGSSGSSADTQYF.

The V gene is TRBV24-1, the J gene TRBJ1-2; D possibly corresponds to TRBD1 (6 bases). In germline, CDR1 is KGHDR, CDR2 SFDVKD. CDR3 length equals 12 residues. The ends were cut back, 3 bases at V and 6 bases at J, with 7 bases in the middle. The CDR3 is CATSDTGHGYTF. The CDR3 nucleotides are TGTGCCACCAGTGATACAGGGCATGGCTACACCTTC.

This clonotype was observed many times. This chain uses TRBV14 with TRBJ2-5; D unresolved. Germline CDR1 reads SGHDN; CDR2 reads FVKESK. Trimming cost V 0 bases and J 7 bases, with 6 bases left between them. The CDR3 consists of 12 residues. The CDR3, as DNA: TGTGCCAGCAGCCAAGACCGCGGGACCCAGTACTTC. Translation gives CASSQDRGTQYF. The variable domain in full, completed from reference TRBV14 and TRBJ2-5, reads EAGVTQFPSHSVIEKGQTVTLRCDPISGHDNLYWYRRVMGKEIKFLLHFVKESKQDESGMPNNRFLAERTGGTYSTLKVQPAELEDSGVYFCASSQDRGTQYFGPGTRLLVL.

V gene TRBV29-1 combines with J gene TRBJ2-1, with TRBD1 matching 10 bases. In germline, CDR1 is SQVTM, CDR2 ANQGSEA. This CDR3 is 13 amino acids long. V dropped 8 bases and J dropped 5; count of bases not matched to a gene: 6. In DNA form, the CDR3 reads TGCAGCCTCCGGGGGACAGGGGACAATGAGCAGTTCTTC. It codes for CSLRGTGDNEQFF.

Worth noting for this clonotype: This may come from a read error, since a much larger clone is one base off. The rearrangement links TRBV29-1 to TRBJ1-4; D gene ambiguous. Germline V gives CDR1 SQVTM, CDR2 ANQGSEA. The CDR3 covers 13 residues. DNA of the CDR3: TGCAGCGTTGAAAAAGGGCTAAATGAAGAACTGTTTTTT. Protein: CSVEKGLNEELFF.

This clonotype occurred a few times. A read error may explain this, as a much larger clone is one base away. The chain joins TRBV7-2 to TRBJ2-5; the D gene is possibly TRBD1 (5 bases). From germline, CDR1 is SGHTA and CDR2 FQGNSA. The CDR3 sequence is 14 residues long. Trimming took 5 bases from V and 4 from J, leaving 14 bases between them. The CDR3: CASSVQASRETQYF. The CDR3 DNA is TGTGCCAGCAGCGTACAGGCCTCAAGAGAGACCCAGTACTTC.

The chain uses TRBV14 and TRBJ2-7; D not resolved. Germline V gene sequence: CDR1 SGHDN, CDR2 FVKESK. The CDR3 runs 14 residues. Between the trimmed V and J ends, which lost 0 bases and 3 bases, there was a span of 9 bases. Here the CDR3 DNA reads TGTGCCAGCAGCCAAGAGGCCTCATACTACGAGCAGTACTTC. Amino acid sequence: CASSQEASYYEQYF.